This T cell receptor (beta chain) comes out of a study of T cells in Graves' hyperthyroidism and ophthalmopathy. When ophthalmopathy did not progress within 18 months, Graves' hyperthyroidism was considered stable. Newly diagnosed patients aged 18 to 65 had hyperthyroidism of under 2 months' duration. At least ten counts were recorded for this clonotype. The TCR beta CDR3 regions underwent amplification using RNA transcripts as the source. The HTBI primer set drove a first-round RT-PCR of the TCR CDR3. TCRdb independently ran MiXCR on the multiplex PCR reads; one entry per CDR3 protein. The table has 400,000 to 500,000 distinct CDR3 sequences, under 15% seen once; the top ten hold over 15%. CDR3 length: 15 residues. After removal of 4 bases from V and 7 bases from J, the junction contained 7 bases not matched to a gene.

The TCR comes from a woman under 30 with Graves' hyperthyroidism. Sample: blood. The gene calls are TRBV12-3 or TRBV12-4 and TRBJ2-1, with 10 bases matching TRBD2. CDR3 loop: CASSSGTSVGNEQFF. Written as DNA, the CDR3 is TGTGCCAGCAGTTCCGGGACTAGCGTAGGTAATGAGCAGTTCTTC.